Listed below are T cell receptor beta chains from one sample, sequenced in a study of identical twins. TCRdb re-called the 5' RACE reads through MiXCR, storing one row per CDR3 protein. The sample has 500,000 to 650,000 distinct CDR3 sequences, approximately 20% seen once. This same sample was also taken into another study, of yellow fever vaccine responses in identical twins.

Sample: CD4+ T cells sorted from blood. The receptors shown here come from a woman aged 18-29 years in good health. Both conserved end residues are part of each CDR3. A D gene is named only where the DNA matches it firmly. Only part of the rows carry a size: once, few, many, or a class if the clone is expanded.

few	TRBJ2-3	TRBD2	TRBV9	CASSLEEVAGGTDTQYF	TGTGCCAGCAGCCTTGAAGAGGTAGCGGGAGGAACAGATACGCAGTATTTT
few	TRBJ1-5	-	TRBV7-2	CASSLGGFRPQHF	TGTGCCAGCAGCTTAGGTGGCTTTCGGCCCCAGCATTTT
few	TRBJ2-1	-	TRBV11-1	CASSLVGSYLLEKYNEQFF	TGTGCCAGCAGCTTAGTAGGGTCTTACTTACTTGAAAAATACAATGAGCAGTTCTTC
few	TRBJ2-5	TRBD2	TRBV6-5	CASSRRGGDQYF	TGTGCCAGCAGTAGGCGCGGGGGGGACCAGTACTTC
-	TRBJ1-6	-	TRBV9	CASSVDTGSSPLHF	TGTGCCAGCAGCGTGGATACAGGGAGTTCACCCCTCCACTTT
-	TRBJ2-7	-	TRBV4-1	CASSHPQGDPRVEQYF	TGCGCCAGCAGCCATCCTCAAGGGGACCCACGGGTCGAGCAGTACTTC
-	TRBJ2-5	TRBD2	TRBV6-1	CASKRLAGTQETQYF	TGTGCCAGCAAGAGACTAGCGGGAACCCAAGAGACCCAGTACTTC
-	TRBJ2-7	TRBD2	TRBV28	CASQRAGGASYEQYF	TGTGCCAGCCAACGAGCGGGAGGGGCCTCCTACGAGCAGTACTTC
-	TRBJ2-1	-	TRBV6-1	CASSPLGAVTYNEQFF	TGTGCCAGCAGCCCTCTAGGGGCGGTAACCTACAATGAGCAGTTCTTC
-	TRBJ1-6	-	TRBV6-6	CASSYGSLSPLHF	TGTGCCAGCAGTTACGGCAGTCTTTCACCCCTCCACTTT
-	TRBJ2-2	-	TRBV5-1	CASSPRGADTGELFF	TGCGCCAGCAGCCCTCGCGGGGCCGACACCGGGGAGCTGTTTTTT
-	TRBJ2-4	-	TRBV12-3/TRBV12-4	CASSDVAKNIQYF	TGTGCCAGCAGTGACGTAGCCAAAAACATTCAGTACTTC
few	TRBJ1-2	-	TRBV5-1	CASSPDKYGYTF	TGCGCCAGCAGTCCGGACAAGTATGGCTACACCTTC
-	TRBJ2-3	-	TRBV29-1	CSVPGLSTDTQYF	TGCAGCGTGCCGGGACTTAGCACAGATACGCAGTATTTT
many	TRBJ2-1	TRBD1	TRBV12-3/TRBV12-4	CASSSQGAYGEQFF	TGTGCCAGCAGTTCTCAGGGGGCATACGGTGAGCAGTTCTTC
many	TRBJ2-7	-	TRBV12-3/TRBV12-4	CASTWDSYEQYF	TGTGCCAGCACCTGGGACTCCTACGAGCAGTACTTC
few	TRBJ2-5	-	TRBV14	CASNRWGVETQYF	TGTGCCAGCAACAGGTGGGGTGTGGAGACCCAGTACTTC
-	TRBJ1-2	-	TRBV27	CASSWRGTSTGYGYTF	TGTGCCAGCAGTTGGCGGGGCACCTCCACGGGCTATGGCTACACCTTC
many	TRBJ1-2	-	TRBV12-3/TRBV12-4	CASSPGVSGYTF	TGTGCCAGCAGTCCAGGGGTTTCTGGCTACACCTTC
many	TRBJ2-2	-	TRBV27	CASLRVNTGELFF	TGTGCCAGCTTGCGGGTGAACACCGGGGAGCTGTTTTTT
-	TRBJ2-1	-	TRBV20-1	CSARRSRVPDNEQFF	TGCAGTGCTAGGCGATCCCGGGTCCCAGACAATGAGCAGTTCTTC
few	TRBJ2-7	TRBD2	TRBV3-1	CASSSGAGSYEQYF	TGTGCCAGCAGTTCCGGAGCGGGATCCTACGAGCAGTACTTC
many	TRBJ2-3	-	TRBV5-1	CASSLPSTSTDTQYF	TGCGCCAGCAGCCTACCAAGTACTAGCACAGATACGCAGTATTTT
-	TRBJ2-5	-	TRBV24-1	CATSDRTRGGAETQYF	TGTGCCACCAGTGACCGGACAAGGGGGGGGGCAGAGACCCAGTACTTC
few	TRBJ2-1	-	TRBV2	CASRGDNAHYNEQFF	TGTGCCAGCAGGGGGGACAATGCCCACTACAATGAGCAGTTCTTC
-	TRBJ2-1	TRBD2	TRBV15	CATSTEIRDYHNEQFF	TGTGCCACCAGCACCGAAATAAGGGACTACCACAATGAGCAGTTCTTC
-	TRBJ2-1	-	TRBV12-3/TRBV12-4	CASSRMSYYNEQFF	TGTGCCAGCAGCCGGATGAGCTACTACAATGAGCAGTTCTTC
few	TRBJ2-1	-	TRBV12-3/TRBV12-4	CARARRGWGSYNEQFF	TGTGCCAGGGCCCGACGGGGCTGGGGATCCTACAATGAGCAGTTCTTC
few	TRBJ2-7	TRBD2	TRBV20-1	CSARVSSGSSYEQYF	TGCAGTGCTAGAGTTAGTAGCGGGAGCTCCTACGAGCAGTACTTC
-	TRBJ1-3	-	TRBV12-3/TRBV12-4	CASSLVGGGNTIYF	TGTGCCAGCAGTTTAGTGGGGGGAGGAAACACCATATATTTT
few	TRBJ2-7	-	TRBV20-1	CSARALTSYEQYF	TGCAGTGCTAGAGCACTAACCTCCTACGAGCAGTACTTC
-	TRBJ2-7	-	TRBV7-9	CASSLVRPVLPNEQYF	TGTGCCAGCAGCTTAGTCCGACCTGTCCTCCCTAACGAGCAGTACTTC
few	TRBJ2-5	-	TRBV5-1	CASSFGLTRLDRETQYF	TGCGCCAGCAGCTTCGGACTGACTCGATTGGATAGAGAGACCCAGTACTTC
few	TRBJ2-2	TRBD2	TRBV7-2	CASSSGLASGELFF	TGTGCCAGCAGCTCCGGACTAGCATCCGGGGAGCTGTTTTTT
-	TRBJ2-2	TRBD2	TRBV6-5	CASSFGGVWTGELFF	TGTGCCAGCAGTTTTGGGGGGGTTTGGACCGGGGAGCTGTTTTTT
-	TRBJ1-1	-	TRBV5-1	CASSSVLGGRTEAFF	TGCGCCAGCAGCTCCGTTCTTGGGGGCCGAACTGAAGCTTTCTTT
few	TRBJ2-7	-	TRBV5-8	CASSLEVGLSYEQYF	TGTGCCAGCAGCTTGGAGGTAGGCCTCTCCTACGAGCAGTACTTC
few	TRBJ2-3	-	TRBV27	CASSFRVGDTQYF	TGTGCCAGCAGTTTTCGGGTAGGAGATACGCAGTATTTT
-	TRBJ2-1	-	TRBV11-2	CASSLDQAGSHNEQFF	TGTGCCAGCAGCTTAGATCAGGCGGGGTCCCACAATGAGCAGTTCTTC
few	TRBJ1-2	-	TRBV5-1	CASSFQGMDYGYTF	TGCGCCAGCAGCTTCCAGGGAATGGACTATGGCTACACCTTC
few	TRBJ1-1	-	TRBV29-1	CSVARWAEAFF	TGCAGCGTTGCCCGATGGGCTGAAGCTTTCTTT
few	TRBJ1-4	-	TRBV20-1	CSASLREKLFF	TGCAGTGCTAGTTTAAGAGAAAAACTGTTTTTT
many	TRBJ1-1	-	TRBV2	CASSARAGGAGQEAFF	TGTGCCAGCAGTGCCCGTGCGGGGGGGGCCGGGCAAGAAGCTTTCTTT
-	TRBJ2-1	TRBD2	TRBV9	CASSVAGVAGGPGNEQFF	TGTGCCAGCAGCGTAGCTGGAGTAGCGGGAGGGCCGGGTAATGAGCAGTTCTTC
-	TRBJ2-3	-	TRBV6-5	CASSYRRADTQYF	TGTGCCAGCAGTTACAGGCGGGCAGATACGCAGTATTTT
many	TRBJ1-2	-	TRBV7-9	CASSSSNYGYTF	TGTGCCAGCAGCTCCAGCAACTATGGCTACACCTTC
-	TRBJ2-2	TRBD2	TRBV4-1	CASSQDGGVANTGELFF	TGCGCCAGCAGCCAAGATGGGGGGGTCGCGAACACCGGGGAGCTGTTTTTT
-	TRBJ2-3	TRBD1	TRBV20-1	CSASWTGGKTTDTQYF	TGCAGTGCTAGTTGGACAGGGGGCAAAACCACAGATACGCAGTATTTT
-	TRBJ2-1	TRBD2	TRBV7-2	CASSLWPGRGYNEQFF	TGTGCCAGCAGCTTATGGCCGGGGCGGGGGTACAATGAGCAGTTCTTC
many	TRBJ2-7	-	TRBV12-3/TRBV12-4	CASSFPPGREQYF	TGTGCCAGCAGTTTTCCCCCGGGGCGGGAGCAGTACTTC
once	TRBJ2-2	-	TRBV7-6	CASSLAHLVLDTGELFF	TGTGCCAGCAGCTTAGCGCATTTGGTCTTAGACACCGGGGAGCTGTTTTTT
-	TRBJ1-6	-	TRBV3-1	CASSQGAGINSPLHF	TGTGCCAGCAGCCAAGGGGCAGGGATTAATTCACCCCTCCACTTT
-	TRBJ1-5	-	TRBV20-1	CSASDGTNQPQHF	TGCAGTGCTAGTGACGGCACCAATCAGCCCCAGCATTTT